Below, 15 T cell receptor beta chains from the same sample are listed, as sequenced in a study of T cell repertoires in ileal Crohn's disease. This table comes from immunoSEQ multiplex PCR, and its TCRdb copy is limited to in-frame clones, with some not included. The table lists roughly 14,000 clones, over 80% of them singletons, with over 6% in the top ten. Material: ileal tissue. The receptors were sampled from an adult with Crohn's disease.

The chain carries TRBV30 and TRBJ1-5; D is perhaps TRBD1 (6 bases). The V end was cut by 1 base, the J end by 2 bases, with 9 bases between. The CDR3 is 14 amino acids. CDR1 and CDR2 (germline): GTSNPN, SVGIG (reference sequence). CDR3 sequence reads: CAWSASGGNQPQHF. CDR3 coding DNA: TGTGCCTGGAGTGCCTCAGGGGGCAATCAGCCCCAGCATTTT. Complete variable domain (other parts from reference TRBV30 and TRBJ1-5): SQTIHQWPATLVQPVGSPLSLECTVEGTSNPNLYWYRQAAGRGLQLLFYSVGIGQISSEVPQNLSASRPQDRQFILSSKKLLLSDSGFYLCAWSASGGNQPQHFGDGTRLSIL.

V is TRBV6-1 and J is TRBJ2-7; the match to TRBD1 covers 7 bases. Unmatched junction bases numbered 3, after V lost 7 bases and J lost 3 bases. This CDR3 spans 12 amino acids. Germline CDR1 is MNHNS and CDR2 is SASEGT. This chain's CDR3 is CASNGDSYEQYF. The CDR3 region has the DNA TGTGCCAGCAATGGGGACAGCTACGAGCAGTACTTC.

This chain uses TRBV18 with TRBJ2-7; 12 nucleotides line up with TRBD2. This CDR3 has 16 residues. In germline, CDR1 is KGHSH, CDR2 LQKENI. V dropped 3 bases and J dropped 4; count of bases not matched to a gene: 7. CDR3: CASSPTTSGGGYEQYF. The CDR3 coding sequence is TGTGCCAGCTCACCTACGACTAGCGGGGGCGGGTACGAGCAGTACTTC.

This clone was observed a single time. The chain uses TRBV11-2 and TRBJ1-1; D gene ambiguous. The CDR3 is made up of 14 amino acids. Deletions cut 5 bases from V and 2 bases from J, with 12 bases between. Germline V gene data show CDR1 as SGHAT and CDR2 as FQNNGV. CDR3 coding DNA: TGTGCCAGCAGCCCAACAAGTCCTAACACTGAAGCTTTCTTT. Encoded protein: CASSPTSPNTEAFF.

The gene calls are TRBV6-6 and TRBJ2-6; D is ambiguous. V was cut by 7 bases and J by 3 bases, with 13 bases left in between. The germline CDR1 and CDR2 sequences are MNHNY and SVGAGI (reference sequence). This CDR3 spans 15 amino acids. This chain's CDR3 is CASTNEAVGANVLTF. CDR3 sequence (DNA): TGTGCCAGCACCAACGAGGCAGTTGGGGCCAACGTCCTGACTTTC.

This CDR3 reads CASSRTGDQETQYF. The CDR3 DNA is TGTGCCAGCAGCCGAACAGGGGATCAGGAGACCCAGTACTTC. The gene calls are TRBV6-1 and TRBJ2-5, with TRBD1 matching over 7 bases. CDR3 size: 14 residues. Trimming removed 6 bases from V and 5 bases from J; junction bases left unmatched: 9. Germline CDR1 and CDR2: MNHNS and SASEGT.

The sample holds a few counts of this clone. One end of the junction does not line up with germline, which may come from a read error. The rearrangement joins TRBV5-4 to TRBJ1-4; D ambiguous. The germline V gene has CDR1 SGHNT and CDR2 YYREEE (reference sequence). The CDR3 has 8 residues. Here the CDR3 DNA reads TGTGCCAGCGAGGAGGTTCTCTTT. It is translated as CASEEVLF.

The CDR3: CAWIPSGGNDGELFF. As DNA, the CDR3 is TGTGCCTGGATTCCATCGGGGGGGAACGACGGGGAGCTGTTTTTT. The chain is built from TRBV30 and TRBJ2-2, with TRBD2 identical over 8 bases. Per the germline V gene, CDR1 is GTSNPN and CDR2 is SVGIG (reference sequence). V was pared by 4 bases and J by 7 bases, with 11 bases of the junction left unmatched. The CDR3 loop spans 15 amino acids.

The CDR3: CASSTPGQGRYEQYF. CDR3 DNA: TGTGCCAGCAGTACCCCCGGGCAGGGGCGATACGAGCAGTACTTC. This sequence joins TRBV6-5 and TRBJ2-7; D possibly corresponds to TRBD1 (6 bases). CDR3 length: 15 residues. The V end was cut by 5 bases, the J end by 4 bases, with 18 bases between. In germline, CDR1 is MNHEY, CDR2 SVGAGI.

This chain joins TRBV5-4 and TRBJ2-4; D is unclear. V dropped 4 bases and J dropped 0 bases, with 11 bases sitting between them. Germline V gene lookup returns CDR1 SGHNT and CDR2 YYREEE (reference sequence). The CDR3 totals 15 residues. CDR3 nucleotide sequence: TGTGCCAGCAGCAGTGGCACCCCAGCCAAAAACATTCAGTACTTC. As protein: CASSSGTPAKNIQYF.

The rearrangement links TRBV7-3 to TRBJ1-2; 9 nucleotides agree with TRBD1. The CDR3 has 13 amino acids. Germline V lookup: CDR1 SGHTA, CDR2 FQGTGA. The J segment lost 6 bases and the V segment lost 4 bases, leaving 3 bases of the junction unmatched. CDR3 sequence reads: CASSSDRGNGYTF. The CDR3 bases are TGTGCCAGCAGCTCGGACAGGGGAAATGGCTACACCTTC.

J is TRBJ2-1 and V is TRBV5-1; possibly TRBD1 for D (6 bases). Trimming took off 2 bases at V and 10 bases at J, with 13 bases between the two ends. The length of the CDR3 is 13 residues. Germline V gives CDR1 SGHRS, CDR2 YFSETQ. CDR3 DNA sequence: TGCGCCAGCAGCTTTTTTCAGGGGCGGGAGCAGTTCTTC. Its protein is CASSFFQGREQFF.

The V call is TRBV6-1, the J call TRBJ2-6, with D maybe TRBD2 (6 bases). V was pared by 4 bases and J by 3 bases, with 7 bases between. CDR3 length: 14 residues. Germline CDR1 and CDR2: MNHNS and SASEGT. Here the CDR3 reads CASSGGDGANVLTF. The CDR3 bases are TGTGCCAGCAGTGGGGGGGATGGGGCCAACGTCCTGACTTTC.

J is TRBJ2-7 and V is TRBV6-1, with D maybe TRBD1 (6 bases). The germline CDR1 and CDR2 sequences are MNHNS and SASEGT. V lost 4 bases, J lost 2 bases, and 12 bases lay in between. There are 14 residues in the CDR3. CDR3: CASSAGHKAYEQYF. The CDR3 DNA is TGTGCCAGCAGTGCGGGACACAAAGCCTACGAGCAGTACTTC.

This clone was counted once. The chain carries TRBV29-1 and TRBJ2-7, with a tentative D call TRBD1 (5 bases). CDR3 size: 13 residues. Germline-derived CDR1 and CDR2 are SQVTM and ANQGSEA. Trimming stripped 7 bases from V and 0 bases from J, with 13 bases between. In nucleotides, the CDR3 is TGCAGCGCCCAGGGTCGTGGCTCCTACGAGCAGTACTTC. It codes for CSAQGRGSYEQYF.